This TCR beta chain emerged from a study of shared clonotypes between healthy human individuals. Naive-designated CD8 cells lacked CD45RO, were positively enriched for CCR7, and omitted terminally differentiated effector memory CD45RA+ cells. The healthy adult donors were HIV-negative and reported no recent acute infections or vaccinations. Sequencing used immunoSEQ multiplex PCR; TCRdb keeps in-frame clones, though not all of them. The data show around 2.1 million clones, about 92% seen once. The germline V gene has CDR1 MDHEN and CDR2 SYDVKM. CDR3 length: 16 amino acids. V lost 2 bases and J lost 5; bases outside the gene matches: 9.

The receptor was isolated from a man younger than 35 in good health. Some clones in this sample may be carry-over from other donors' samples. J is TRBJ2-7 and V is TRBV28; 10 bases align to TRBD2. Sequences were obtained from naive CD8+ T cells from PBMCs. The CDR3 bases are TGTGCCAGCAGTTTAACTGAGCGGGAGGGTCTCAACGAGCAGTACTTC. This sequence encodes CASSLTEREGLNEQYF.